This T cell receptor (beta chain) came from a study of blood T cell repertoires in COVID-19. Measured with immunoSEQ multiplex PCR; TCRdb has only the in-frame clones, and not every one. The table records a few hundred thousand clones, around nine tenths of them present only once. The receptor's source is a woman aged 35 to 49 who had been exposed to COVID-19. Sequencing was carried out using PBMCs or T cells enriched from blood (not recorded which).

The CDR3 here is CASSQVILTLAGGHEQFF. The CDR3 DNA is TGCGCCAGCAGCCAAGTTATTCTGACACTAGCGGGAGGGCATGAGCAGTTCTTC. The V gene is TRBV4-3, the J gene TRBJ2-1; TRBD2 matches 13 bases. The germline CDR1 and CDR2 sequences are LGHNA and YSLEER. This CDR3 has 18 amino acids. Trimming at V came to 1 base and at J to 8 bases, leaving 11 bases not matched to a gene.